These 8 T cell receptor beta chains came from one sample sequenced in a study of T-cell memory formation after mild COVID-19 (dated by TCRdb to the early 2020s). The library was generated by 5' RACE. The sample was run on an Illumina NovaSeq 6000. The raw public data were reprocessed by TCRdb itself: fastp quality trimming at Q25, MiXCR clonotype calling, in-frame beta chains only. Rows are combined by CDR3 protein, so each entry shows the most common genes and DNA. This sample holds approximately 300,000 distinct CDR3 sequences; approximately 20% were observed only once. The ten largest clones take up around 20% of the sample. Sequencing was carried out using PBMCs or a T cell subset sorted from them (not recorded which). These TCRs come from a man aged 18-30 years who had mild COVID-19 (a few samples of this study predate the infection). The sample titles of this study are shuffled in the database, so cell type and time point are left out; the donor was told from shared clones.

This clonotype was observed a few times. The chain carries TRBV18 and TRBJ1-5, with TRBD1 as a possible D gene (5 bases). V gave up 3 bases and J gave up 3 bases, with 9 bases separating them. The CDR3 is 14 amino acids. Germline-derived CDR1 and CDR2 are KGHSH and LQKENI. The CDR3 DNA follows: TGTGCCAGCTCACCGGGACGGCCCAATCAGCCCCAGCATTTT. It specifies CASSPGRPNQPQHF.

This clonotype was counted only a few times. The chain links TRBV11-3 to TRBJ2-1; 13 nucleotides agree with TRBD2. V lost 1 base to trimming and J lost 6 bases; unmatched junction nucleotides: 3. CDR3 length: 16 residues. Germline lookup yields CDR1 SGHNT and CDR2 YENEEA. In DNA, the CDR3 is TGTGCCAGCAGCTTAGGTAGGACTAGCGGGGGCAATGAGCAGTTCTTC. Translation gives CASSLGRTSGGNEQFF. Variable domain in full (rest from reference TRBV11-3 and TRBJ2-1): EAGVVQSPRYKIIEKKQPVAFWCNPISGHNTLYWYLQNLGQGPELLIRYENEEAVDDSQLPKDRFSAERLKGVDSTLKIQPAELGDSAVYLCASSLGRTSGGNEQFFGPGTRLTVL.

V gene TRBV7-6 combines with J gene TRBJ1-4; D not certain. V lost 6 bases and J lost 6, with 17 bases in between. Germline CDR1 SGHVS, CDR2 FNYEAQ. This CDR3 is built from 15 residues. This CDR3 reads CASSNTDGRYEKLFF. The CDR3 DNA follows: TGTGCCAGCAGTAATACGGACGGGCGTTATGAAAAACTGTTTTTT.

This clonotype was detected many times. The V and J genes are TRBV5-6 and TRBJ1-6; D is perhaps TRBD1 (5 bases). This CDR3 contains 15 residues. V gave up 0 bases and J gave up 8 bases, with 12 bases separating them. The germline CDR1 and CDR2 sequences are SGHDT and YYEEEE. In DNA form, the CDR3 reads TGTGCCAGCAGCTTGGAGCGACAGAGCTATTCACCCCTCCACTTT. It codes for CASSLERQSYSPLHF.

The CDR3 reads CASKRTDQNTEAFF. The CDR3 nucleotides read TGTGCCAGCAAAAGGACGGATCAGAACACTGAAGCTTTCTTT. The V gene is TRBV9, the J gene TRBJ1-1; D unresolved. CDR1 and CDR2 (germline): SGDLS, YYNGEE. The V gene lost 6 bases and the J gene lost 1 base, with 13 bases spanning the gap. This CDR3 has 14 amino acids.

There are a few counts of this clonotype. The V gene is TRBV6-2 or TRBV6-3, the J gene TRBJ1-5; D is unclear. CDR3 length equals 13 residues. Germline V gene lookup returns CDR1 MNHEY and CDR2 SVGEGT. Trimming left V 6 bases short and J 4 bases short, with 10 bases between. CDR3 sequence: CASSPNTNQPQHF. CDR3 DNA sequence: TGTGCCAGCAGCCCCAACACGAATCAGCCCCAGCATTTT.

This clonotype was found a few times. This chain joins TRBV10-3 and TRBJ2-7; TRBD1 matches at 11 bases. Per germline, CDR1 ENHRY and CDR2 SYGVKD. The V gene end was trimmed by 10 bases and the J gene end by 2 bases; junction bases not matched to a gene: 4. CDR3 length: 13 residues. The CDR3 reads CASGQGAPYEQYF. The CDR3 nucleotides read TGTGCCAGTGGACAGGGGGCCCCCTACGAGCAGTACTTC.

CDR3 amino acids: CASSYSSGDQPQHF. DNA for the CDR3: TGTGCCAGCAGTTACTCCAGTGGGGATCAGCCCCAGCATTTT. V and J are TRBV6-5 and TRBJ1-5; D is uncertain. V lost 0 bases, J lost 5 bases, and 8 bases lay in between. This CDR3 is built from 14 residues. Germline loops: CDR1 MNHEY, CDR2 SVGAGI.